The clone carrying this T cell receptor beta chain was recorded a few times. Its matching antigen is unknown. Absence of ophthalmopathy progression within 18 months defined stable Graves' hyperthyroidism. PBMCs came from around 10 ml fresh peripheral blood. This sample was included in a study of T cells in Graves' hyperthyroidism and ophthalmopathy. Study observations and caveats: Model predictions of ophthalmopathy came a median approximately seven months before onset.

CDR1 is GTSNPN, CDR2 SVGIG, per germline (reference sequence). CDR3 length equals 15 residues. V lost 3 bases, J lost 5 bases, and 10 bases stayed unmatched. Amplified TCR beta CDR3 regions derived from RNA transcripts. The TCR CDR3 first-round RT-PCR relied on the HTBI primer set. TCRdb recomputed calls from the multiplex PCR reads with MiXCR, one row per CDR3 protein. The sample yields fewer than 550,000 distinct CDR3 sequences, 15% to 18% seen once. This chain joins TRBV30 and TRBJ2-5; 9 positions agree with TRBD1. This TCR was recovered from a woman between 18 and 29 years old with Graves' hyperthyroidism. Sequenced: blood. The CDR3 sequence is CAWSGGTGYGETQYF. The CDR3 DNA follows: TGTGCCTGGAGCGGGGGGACAGGGTACGGGGAGACCCAGTACTTC.